Presented here are 11 T cell receptor beta chains from one specimen sequenced in a study of PD-L1 blockade in urothelial cancer. The method was immunoSEQ multiplex PCR; TCRdb's version includes in-frame clones alone and lacks a portion of them. The table includes about 24,000 clones, around 88% detected once. The sequencing used PBMCs, collected around atezolizumab (anti-PD-L1) treatment. All receptors come from a man aged 50-59 years with urothelial cancer.

The J gene is TRBJ1-2, the V gene TRBV30; TRBD1 matches at 9 bases. The CDR3 totals 16 residues. Trimming at V came to 5 bases and at J to 0 bases, leaving 10 bases not matched to a gene. The germline V gene has CDR1 GTSNPN and CDR2 SVGIG (reference sequence). CDR3 residues: CAWAHRDRVANYGYTF. The CDR3 coding sequence is TGTGCCTGGGCACACCGGGACAGGGTAGCTAACTATGGCTACACCTTC.

The chain carries TRBV29-1 and TRBJ2-7; perhaps TRBD2 as D (6 bases). V lost 4 bases to trimming and J lost 7 bases, with 11 bases between them. The CDR3 runs 11 residues. CDR1 is SQVTM and CDR2 is ANQGSEA in the germline V gene. CDR3 sequence (DNA): TGCAGCGTTGTAGGGGCGGGGGAGCAGTACTTC. It codes for CSVVGAGEQYF.

This chain joins TRBV7-9 and TRBJ1-2, with 9 bases identical to TRBD1. Trimming cost V 1 base and J 7 bases; bases outside gene matches: 7. Germline CDR1 SEHNR, CDR2 FQNEAQ (reference sequence). The CDR3 is made up of 15 amino acids. This CDR3 reads CASSLEMGQGSGYTF. The CDR3 region has the DNA TGTGCCAGCAGCTTAGAAATGGGACAGGGAAGTGGCTACACCTTC.

The chain carries TRBV11-3 and TRBJ2-7; D possibly corresponds to TRBD1 (6 bases). Germline V gene data show CDR1 as SGHNT and CDR2 as YENEEA. Trimming left V 6 bases short and J 2 bases short, with 11 bases between. CDR3 size: 13 residues. CDR3 in DNA: TGTGCCAGCAGTTCGGGACACACCTACGAGCAGTACTTC. Amino acid sequence: CASSSGHTYEQYF.

V and J are TRBV19 and TRBJ2-7; maybe TRBD2 (5 bases). Germline loops: CDR1 LNHDA, CDR2 SQIVND (reference sequence). Trimming cost V 1 base and J 3 bases, with 10 bases left between them. The CDR3 runs to 14 residues. CDR3 coding DNA: TGTGCCAGTAGTATAGGACTAACCTTCTACGAGCAGTACTTC. Its protein product is CASSIGLTFYEQYF.

The chain has TRBV27 and TRBJ2-3; TRBD2 aligns across 11 bases. The ends lost 7 bases at V and 3 bases at J; junction bases unmatched: 6. The CDR3 spans 15 residues. Germline V gives CDR1 MNHEY, CDR2 SMNVEV (reference sequence). The CDR3 DNA reads TGTGCCAGCAAGGGTAGCGGGAGGGAGACAGATACGCAGTATTTT. Translation gives CASKGSGRETDTQYF.

The chain links TRBV6-1 to TRBJ2-5; possibly TRBD1 for D (7 bases). Germline CDR1 MNHNS, CDR2 SASEGT. Deletions cut 0 bases from V and 5 bases from J, with 16 bases between. The CDR3 length is 16 residues. DNA for the CDR3: TGTGCCAGCAGTGAAGCTCAGGGGGGACGAGTGGAGACCCAGTACTTC. It codes for CASSEAQGGRVETQYF.

This chain uses TRBV2 with TRBJ1-2; the D is unclear. Germline lookup yields CDR1 SNHLY and CDR2 FYNNEI. There are 16 residues in the CDR3. V lost 2 bases and J 4 bases, leaving 17 bases between the germline ends. The CDR3 DNA sequence: TGTGCCAGCAGTGAAAGTGGGCGGGCCCTAGGCTATGGCTACACCTTC. It yields the protein CASSESGRALGYGYTF.

V is TRBV27 and J is TRBJ2-2, with TRBD1 matching 7 bases. This CDR3 has 15 amino acids. The V gene end was trimmed by 6 bases and the J gene end by 3 bases; junction bases not matched to a gene: 7. Germline CDR1 reads MNHEY; CDR2 reads SMNVEV (reference sequence). CDR3 residues: CASRPRQGHTGELFF. CDR3 DNA: TGTGCCAGCAGACCCCGACAGGGACACACCGGGGAGCTGTTTTTT.

The V and J genes are TRBV5-4 and TRBJ1-1; no definite D call. CDR3 size: 12 residues. Germline CDR1 SGHNT, CDR2 YYREEE (reference sequence). V lost 2 bases, J lost 0 bases, and 2 bases lay in between. CDR3 loop: CASSFMNTEAFF. The CDR3 nucleotides read TGTGCCAGCAGCTTCATGAACACTGAAGCTTTCTTT.

The genes are TRBV9 and TRBJ1-3, with D possibly matching TRBD1 (6 bases). Germline CDR1 SGDLS, CDR2 YYNGEE. V lost 3 bases to trimming and J lost 0 bases, with 13 bases between them. This CDR3 is built from 16 residues. This CDR3 reads CASSARDTNSGNTIYF. As DNA, the CDR3 is TGTGCCAGCAGCGCCCGGGACACCAACTCTGGAAACACCATATATTTT.